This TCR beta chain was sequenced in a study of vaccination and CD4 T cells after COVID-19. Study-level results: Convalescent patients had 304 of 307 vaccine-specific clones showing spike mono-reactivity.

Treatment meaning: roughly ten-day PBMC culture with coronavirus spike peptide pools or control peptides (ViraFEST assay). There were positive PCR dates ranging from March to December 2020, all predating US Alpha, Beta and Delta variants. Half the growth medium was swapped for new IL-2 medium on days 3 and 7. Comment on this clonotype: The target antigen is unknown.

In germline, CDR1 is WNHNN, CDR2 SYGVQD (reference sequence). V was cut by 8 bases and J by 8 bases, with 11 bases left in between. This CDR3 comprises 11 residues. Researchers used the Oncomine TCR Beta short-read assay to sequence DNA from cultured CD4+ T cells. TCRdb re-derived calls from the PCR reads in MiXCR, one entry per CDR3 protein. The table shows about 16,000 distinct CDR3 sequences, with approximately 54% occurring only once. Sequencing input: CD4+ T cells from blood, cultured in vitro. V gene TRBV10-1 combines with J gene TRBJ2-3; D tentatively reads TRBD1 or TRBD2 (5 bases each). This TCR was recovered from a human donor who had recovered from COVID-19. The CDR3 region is CASSSGSTQYF. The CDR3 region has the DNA TGCGCCAGCTCCTCAGGGAGTACGCAGTATTTT.